This TCR beta chain was observed in a study of blood T cell repertoires in COVID-19. Data came from immunoSEQ multiplex PCR; TCRdb stores just in-frame clones and leaves some out. This sample has about 250,000 clones, with 85% to 90% found just once. The study recruited people aged roughly 18 to 95 years across approximately 24 US areas. The study counted Cohort 3 donors as recovered given two negative PCRs, clearance, or symptom resolution. This TCR was recovered from a man between 40 and 49 years old who had recovered from COVID-19. Sequenced input: PBMCs or T cells enriched from blood (not recorded which).

The CDR3 loop reads CASSFGVGSYEQYF. The DNA of the CDR3 is TGTGCCAGCAGCTTTGGAGTCGGGTCCTACGAGCAGTACTTC. The rearrangement uses TRBV5-5 and TRBJ2-7; D is uncertain. CDR3 length: 14 amino acids. The germline gives CDR1 SGHKS, CDR2 YYEKEE (reference sequence). The ends were cut back, 2 bases at V and 1 base at J, with 10 bases in the middle.